This T cell receptor (beta chain) was sequenced during a study of T cells in Graves' hyperthyroidism and ophthalmopathy. The CDR3 regions of TCR beta were amplified from RNA transcripts. Carried out on the TCR CDR3, a first-round RT-PCR used the HTBI primer set. Using its own MiXCR run on the multiplex PCR reads, TCRdb lists one record per CDR3 protein. The sample has 200,000 to 250,000 distinct CDR3 sequences; approximately 17% are singletons. Patients counted as stable if ophthalmopathy did not develop within 18 months. The CDR3 spans 15 residues. Per the germline V gene, CDR1 is MGHRA and CDR2 is YSYEKL. V was clipped by 6 bases and J by 4 bases, with 19 bases between them.

This chain links TRBV4-1 with TRBJ2-7; a possible D gene is TRBD1 (6 bases). The TCR comes from a man aged 50-59 years with Graves' hyperthyroidism. The sample taken for sequencing was blood. The CDR3 DNA sequence: TGCGCCAGCAGGCGTCTCGGGACACGTAATTACGAGCAGTACTTC. Its protein product is CASRRLGTRNYEQYF.